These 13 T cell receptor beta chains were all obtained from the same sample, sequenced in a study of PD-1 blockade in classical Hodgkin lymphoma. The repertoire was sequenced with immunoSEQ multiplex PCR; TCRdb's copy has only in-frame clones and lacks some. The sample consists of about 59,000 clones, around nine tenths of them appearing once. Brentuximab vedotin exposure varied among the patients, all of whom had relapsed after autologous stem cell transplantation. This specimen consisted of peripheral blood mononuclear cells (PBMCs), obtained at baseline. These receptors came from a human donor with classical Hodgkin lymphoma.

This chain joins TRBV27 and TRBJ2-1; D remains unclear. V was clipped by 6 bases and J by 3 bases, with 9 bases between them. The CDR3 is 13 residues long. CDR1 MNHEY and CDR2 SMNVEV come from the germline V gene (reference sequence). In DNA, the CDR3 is TGTGCCAGCAGCCAAGGAGACTACAATGAGCAGTTCTTC. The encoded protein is CASSQGDYNEQFF.

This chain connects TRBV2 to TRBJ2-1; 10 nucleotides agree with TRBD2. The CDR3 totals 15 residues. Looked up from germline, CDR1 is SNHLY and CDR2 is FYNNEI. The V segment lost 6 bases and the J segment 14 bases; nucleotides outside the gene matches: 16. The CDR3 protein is CASSPDLLAGMSEFF. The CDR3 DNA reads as TGTGCCAGCAGCCCCGACCTACTAGCGGGAATGTCGGAGTTCTTC.

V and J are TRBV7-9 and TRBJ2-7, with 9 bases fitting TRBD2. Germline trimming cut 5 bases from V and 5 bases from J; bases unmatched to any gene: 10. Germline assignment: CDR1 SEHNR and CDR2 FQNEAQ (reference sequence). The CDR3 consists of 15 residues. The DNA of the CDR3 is TGTGCCAGCAGCCGGAATAGCGGGAGACGGAACGAGCAGTACTTC. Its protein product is CASSRNSGRRNEQYF.

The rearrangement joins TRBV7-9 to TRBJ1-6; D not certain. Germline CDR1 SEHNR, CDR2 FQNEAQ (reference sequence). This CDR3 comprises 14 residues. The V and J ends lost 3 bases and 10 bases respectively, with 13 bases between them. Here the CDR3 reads CASSLVQEDSPLHF. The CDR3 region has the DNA TGTGCCAGCAGCTTGGTCCAGGAAGACTCACCCCTCCACTTT.

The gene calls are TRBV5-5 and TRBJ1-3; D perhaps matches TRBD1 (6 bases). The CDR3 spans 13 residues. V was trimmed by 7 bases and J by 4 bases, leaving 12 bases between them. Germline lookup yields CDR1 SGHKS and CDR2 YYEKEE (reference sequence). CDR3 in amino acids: CASRPGDGNTIYF. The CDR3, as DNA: TGTGCCAGCCGGCCAGGGGACGGAAACACCATATATTTT. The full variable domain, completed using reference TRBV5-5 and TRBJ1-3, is DAGVTQSPTHLIKTRGQQVTLRCSPISGHKSVSWYQQVLGQGPQFIFQYYEKEERGRGNFPDRFSARQFPNYSSELNVNALLLGDSALYLCASRPGDGNTIYFGEGSWLTVV.

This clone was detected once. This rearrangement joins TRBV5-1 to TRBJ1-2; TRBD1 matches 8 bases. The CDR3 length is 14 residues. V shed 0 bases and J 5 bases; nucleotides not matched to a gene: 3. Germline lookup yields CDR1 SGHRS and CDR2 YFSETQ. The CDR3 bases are TGCGCCAGCAGCTTGGGGGACAGGACATATGGCTACACCTTC. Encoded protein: CASSLGDRTYGYTF.

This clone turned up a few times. The CDR3 DNA sequence: TGTGCCAGCAGCTTGGGTAGCGGTGCTGGAAACACCATATATTTT. Translated, it gives CASSLGSGAGNTIYF. The chain joins TRBV5-6 to TRBJ1-3; no reliable D call. This CDR3 contains 15 residues. Germline V gene lookup returns CDR1 SGHDT and CDR2 YYEEEE. V was pared by 0 bases and J by 2 bases, with 9 bases between.

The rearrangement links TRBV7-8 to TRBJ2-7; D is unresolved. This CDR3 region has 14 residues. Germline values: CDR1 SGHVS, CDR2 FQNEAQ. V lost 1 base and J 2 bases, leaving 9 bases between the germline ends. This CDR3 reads CASSLVPNPYEQYF. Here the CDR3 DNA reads TGTGCCAGCAGCTTAGTTCCCAATCCCTACGAGCAGTACTTC. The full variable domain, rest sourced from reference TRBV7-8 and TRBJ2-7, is GAGVSQSPRYKVAKRGQDVALRCDPISGHVSLFWYQQALGQGPEFLTYFQNEAQLDKSGLPSDRFFAERPEGSVSTLKIQRTQQEDSAVYLCASSLVPNPYEQYFGPGTRLTVT.

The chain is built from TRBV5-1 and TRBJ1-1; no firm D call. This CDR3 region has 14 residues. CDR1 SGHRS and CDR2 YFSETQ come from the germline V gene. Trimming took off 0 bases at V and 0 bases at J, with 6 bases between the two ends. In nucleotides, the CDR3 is TGCGCCAGCAGCTTGGACGGCATGAACACTGAAGCTTTCTTT. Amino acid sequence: CASSLDGMNTEAFF.

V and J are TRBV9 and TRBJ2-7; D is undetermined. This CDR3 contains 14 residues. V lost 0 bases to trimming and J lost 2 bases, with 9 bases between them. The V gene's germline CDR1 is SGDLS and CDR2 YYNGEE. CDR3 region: CASSVVDGPYEQYF. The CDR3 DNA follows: TGTGCCAGCAGCGTAGTTGACGGGCCCTACGAGCAGTACTTC.

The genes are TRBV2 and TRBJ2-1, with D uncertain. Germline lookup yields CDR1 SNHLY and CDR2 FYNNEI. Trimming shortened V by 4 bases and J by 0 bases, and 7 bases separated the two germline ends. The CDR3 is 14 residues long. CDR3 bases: TGTGCCAGCAGTGGACGGACCTCCTACAATGAGCAGTTCTTC. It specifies CASSGRTSYNEQFF.

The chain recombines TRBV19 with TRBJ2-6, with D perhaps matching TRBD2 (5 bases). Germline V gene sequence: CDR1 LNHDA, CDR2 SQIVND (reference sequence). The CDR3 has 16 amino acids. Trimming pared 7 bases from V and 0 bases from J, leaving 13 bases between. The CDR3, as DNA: TGTGCCAGTACCCCCCGGACTCGCTCTGGGGCCAACGTCCTGACTTTC. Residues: CASTPRTRSGANVLTF.

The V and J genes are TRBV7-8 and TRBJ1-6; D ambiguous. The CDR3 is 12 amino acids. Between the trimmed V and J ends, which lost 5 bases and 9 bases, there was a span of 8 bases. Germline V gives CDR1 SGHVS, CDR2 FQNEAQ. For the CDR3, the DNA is TGTGCCAGCAGCCCAGAGGGTTCACCCCTCCACTTT. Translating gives CASSPEGSPLHF.